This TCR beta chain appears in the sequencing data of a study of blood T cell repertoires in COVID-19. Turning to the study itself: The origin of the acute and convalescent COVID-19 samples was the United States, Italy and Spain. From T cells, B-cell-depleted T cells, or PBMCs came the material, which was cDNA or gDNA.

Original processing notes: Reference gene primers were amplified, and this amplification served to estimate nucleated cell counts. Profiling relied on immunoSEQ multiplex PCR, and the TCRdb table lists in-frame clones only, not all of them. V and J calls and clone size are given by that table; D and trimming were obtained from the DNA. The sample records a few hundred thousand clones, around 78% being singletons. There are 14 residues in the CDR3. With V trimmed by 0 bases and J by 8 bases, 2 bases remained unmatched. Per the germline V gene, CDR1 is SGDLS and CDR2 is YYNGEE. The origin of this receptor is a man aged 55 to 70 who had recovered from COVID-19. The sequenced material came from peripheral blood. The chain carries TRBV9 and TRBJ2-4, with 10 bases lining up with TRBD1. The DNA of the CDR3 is TGTGCCAGCAGCGTAGGGGACAGGGGAGACATTCAGTACTTC. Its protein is CASSVGDRGDIQYF.